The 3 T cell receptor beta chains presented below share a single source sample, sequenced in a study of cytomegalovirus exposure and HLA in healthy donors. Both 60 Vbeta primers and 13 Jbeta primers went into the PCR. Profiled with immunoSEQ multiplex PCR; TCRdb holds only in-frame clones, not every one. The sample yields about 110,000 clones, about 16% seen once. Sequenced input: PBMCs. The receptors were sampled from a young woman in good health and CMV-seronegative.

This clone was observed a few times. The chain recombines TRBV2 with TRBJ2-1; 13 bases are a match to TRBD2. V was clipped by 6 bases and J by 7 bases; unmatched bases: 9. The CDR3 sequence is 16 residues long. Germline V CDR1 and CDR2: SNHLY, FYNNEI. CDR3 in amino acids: CASRAPGLAGSNEQFF. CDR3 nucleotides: TGTGCCAGCAGAGCCCCGGGACTAGCGGGATCTAATGAGCAGTTCTTC.

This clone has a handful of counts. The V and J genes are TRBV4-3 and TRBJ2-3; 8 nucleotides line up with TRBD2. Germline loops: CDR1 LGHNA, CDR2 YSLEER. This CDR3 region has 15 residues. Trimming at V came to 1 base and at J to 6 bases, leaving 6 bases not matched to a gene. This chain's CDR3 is CASSQAGGPGDTQYF. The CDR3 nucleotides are TGCGCCAGCAGCCAAGCGGGGGGGCCCGGGGATACGCAGTATTTT.

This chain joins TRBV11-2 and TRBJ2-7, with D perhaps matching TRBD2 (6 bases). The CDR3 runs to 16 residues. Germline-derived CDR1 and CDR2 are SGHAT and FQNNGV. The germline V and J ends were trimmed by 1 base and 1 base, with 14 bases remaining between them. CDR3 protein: CASSLVTRDQSYEQYF. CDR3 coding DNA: TGTGCCAGCAGCTTAGTGACGCGGGATCAATCCTACGAGCAGTACTTC.